The 16 T cell receptor beta chains given below trace back to one sample, sequenced in a study of regulatory T cells in long-lasting Graves disease. With iRepertoire HTBI primers and Arm-PCR of CDR3 regions, TCR beta libraries were built. TCRdb recomputed calls from the multiplex PCR reads with MiXCR, one row per CDR3 protein. Counted here are hundreds of thousands of distinct CDR3 sequences, about 22% occurring once; the ten biggest clones make up roughly 7.1%. The time point here: persistent/refractory GD, antithyroid drugs over 5 years with positive TRAb. The authors made the TCR library using RNA they extracted from PBMCs. The sequencing used peripheral blood mononuclear cells (PBMCs), collected when the disease was refractory, from a patient treated with antithyroid drugs. Receptors originate from a female donor with Graves disease.

The gene calls are TRBV20-1 and TRBJ1-4; no definite D call. The V end was cut by 4 bases, the J end by 0 bases, with 9 bases between. This CDR3 contains 14 residues. Germline V gene data show CDR1 as DFQATT and CDR2 as SNEGSKA (reference sequence). The CDR3 reads CSATVGATNEKLFF. In DNA, the CDR3 is TGCAGTGCTACGGTGGGAGCAACTAATGAAAAACTGTTTTTT.

V gene TRBV20-1 combines with J gene TRBJ1-4, with TRBD1 as a possible D gene (5 bases). CDR1 and CDR2 from the germline V gene are DFQATT and SNEGSKA (reference sequence). Trimming pared 1 base from V and 5 bases from J, leaving 17 bases between. The CDR3 length is 16 residues. CDR3 residues: CSARAPRQSENEKLFF. DNA for the CDR3: TGCAGTGCTAGAGCTCCCCGACAGTCAGAAAATGAAAAACTGTTTTTT.

The chain uses TRBV6-1 and TRBJ1-1; 7 bases fit TRBD1. The CDR3 covers 16 residues. With V trimmed by 7 bases and J by 0 bases, 11 bases remained unmatched. CDR1 is MNHNS and CDR2 is SASEGT in the germline V gene. The CDR3 DNA reads TGTGCCAGCAACCAGGGACAGATTATAGTGAACACTGAAGCTTTCTTT. This sequence encodes CASNQGQIIVNTEAFF.

The chain is built from TRBV5-1 and TRBJ2-7, with a weak D call TRBD1 (5 bases). This CDR3 is built from 16 residues. The germline CDR1 and CDR2 sequences are SGHRS and YFSETQ. V lost 0 bases, J lost 0 bases, and 13 bases lay in between. Written as DNA, the CDR3 is TGCGCCAGCAGCTTGGGCCCCCAAGGGGCCTCCTACGAGCAGTACTTC. Translating it yields CASSLGPQGASYEQYF.

This clonotype has more than one count but fewer than ten. The chain recombines TRBV15 with TRBJ1-6, with 8 bases aligning to TRBD1. Germline CDR1 reads LNHNV; CDR2 reads YYDKDF (reference sequence). The CDR3 runs to 14 residues. With V trimmed by 5 bases and J by 9 bases, 6 bases remained unmatched. The CDR3, as DNA: TGTGCCACCAGCTCCAGGGGGCGAGGTTCACCCCTCCACTTT. As protein: CATSSRGRGSPLHF.

J is TRBJ2-1 and V is TRBV28, with 10 nucleotides matching TRBD2. V lost 8 bases, J lost 5 bases, and 6 bases stayed unmatched. Germline CDR1 reads MDHEN; CDR2 reads SYDVKM. This CDR3 contains 14 residues. The CDR3 protein is CASLSAGGDNEQFF. The CDR3, as DNA: TGTGCCAGCCTCTCAGCGGGAGGGGACAATGAGCAGTTCTTC.

V and J are TRBV20-1 and TRBJ1-1; 7 nucleotides match TRBD1. The CDR3 is 13 residues long. Trimming removed 6 bases from V and 5 bases from J; junction bases left unmatched: 9. Germline CDR1 and CDR2: DFQATT and SNEGSKA (reference sequence). In nucleotides, the CDR3 is TGCAGTGCGCTGGGACCCAGGGGGACTGAAGCTTTCTTT. Amino acid sequence: CSALGPRGTEAFF.

This clonotype has a handful of counts. The chain employs TRBV7-2 and TRBJ2-5, with D unresolved. The V end lost 4 bases, the J end lost 2 bases, and 17 bases lay between the germline ends. There are 16 residues in the CDR3. Germline lookup yields CDR1 SGHTA and CDR2 FQGNSA. CDR3 coding DNA: TGTGCCAGCAGCTCCGGCCCCGGACGTGGACAAGAGACCCAGTACTTC. This encodes CASSSGPGRGQETQYF.

In this sample, this clonotype turned up a few times. The rearrangement uses TRBV19 and TRBJ1-5, with 7 bases fitting TRBD1. The CDR3 loop spans 17 amino acids. Germline-derived CDR1 and CDR2 are LNHDA and SQIVND (reference sequence). V trimming: 5 bases; J trimming: 1 base; junction bases outside the gene matches: 11. CDR3 loop: CASSSPNRGRSNQPQHF. The CDR3 DNA reads TGTGCCAGTAGTTCTCCTAACAGGGGACGGAGCAATCAGCCCCAGCATTTT.

There are many counts of this clonotype. The chain recombines TRBV19 with TRBJ1-2, with a weak D call TRBD1 (5 bases). Per the germline V gene, CDR1 is LNHDA and CDR2 is SQIVND (reference sequence). Trimming cost V 8 bases and J 4 bases, with 23 bases left between them. CDR3 length equals 16 residues. CDR3 sequence (DNA): TGTGCCAGTCATCTTTCCGACAGATCCGAAGTCTATGGCTACACCTTC. Protein product: CASHLSDRSEVYGYTF.

This clonotype was picked up many times. This chain joins TRBV6-5 and TRBJ1-2; possible D gene TRBD1, 5 bases. V was pared by 4 bases and J by 4 bases, with 16 bases between. Germline lookup yields CDR1 MNHEY and CDR2 SVGAGI. The CDR3 loop spans 15 amino acids. CDR3 nucleotide sequence: TGTGCCAGCAGTTCCACCCACCGCAGGGCCTATGGCTACACCTTC. Translating it yields CASSSTHRRAYGYTF.

The chain uses TRBV5-1 and TRBJ1-6; TRBD1 aligns across 9 bases. With 0 bases clipped from V and 7 bases from J, the junction kept 11 bases outside the gene matches. Germline V gene lookup returns CDR1 SGHRS and CDR2 YFSETQ. The CDR3 spans 18 residues. The CDR3 here is CASSLGSRPGQGNSPLHF. The CDR3 nucleotides are TGCGCCAGCAGCTTGGGCTCTCGCCCGGGACAGGGAAATTCACCCCTCCACTTT.

This clonotype was recorded many times. The V gene is TRBV7-2, the J gene TRBJ2-2, with D perhaps matching TRBD2 (6 bases). There are 14 residues in the CDR3. Germline V gene sequence: CDR1 SGHTA, CDR2 FQGNSA. V shed 0 bases and J shed 5 bases, with 7 bases lying between them. DNA of the CDR3: TGTGCCAGCAGCTTAGCGCGGGGTACCGGGGAGCTGTTTTTT. It translates to CASSLARGTGELFF.

The gene calls are TRBV6-2 or TRBV6-3 and TRBJ1-1; 9 bases fit TRBD1. Trimming removed 5 bases from V and 3 bases from J; junction bases left unmatched: 7. The CDR3 covers 15 residues. Germline CDR1 and CDR2: MNHEY and SVGEGT. CDR3 residues: CASSAPGQGHTEAFF. DNA for the CDR3: TGTGCCAGCAGTGCGCCGGGACAGGGTCACACTGAAGCTTTCTTT.

This clonotype came up a few times. The V call is TRBV6-5, the J call TRBJ1-2; unclear D gene. The germline CDR1 and CDR2 sequences are MNHEY and SVGAGI. There are 13 residues in the CDR3. V was cut by 3 bases and J by 7 bases, with 12 bases left in between. The CDR3 DNA is TGTGCCAGCAGTTATTGGGAGGGAGGTGGCTACACCTTC. Translated, it gives CASSYWEGGGYTF.

This clonotype was detected many times. This chain links TRBV7-8 with TRBJ2-5, with D perhaps TRBD2 (6 bases). V lost 0 bases, J lost 5 bases, and 13 bases lay in between. The CDR3 loop spans 15 amino acids. Looked up from germline, CDR1 is SGHVS and CDR2 is FQNEAQ. The CDR3 coding sequence is TGTGCCAGCAGCTTAGCTCGGAGGCGGGGTGAGACCCAGTACTTC. Translated: CASSLARRRGETQYF.